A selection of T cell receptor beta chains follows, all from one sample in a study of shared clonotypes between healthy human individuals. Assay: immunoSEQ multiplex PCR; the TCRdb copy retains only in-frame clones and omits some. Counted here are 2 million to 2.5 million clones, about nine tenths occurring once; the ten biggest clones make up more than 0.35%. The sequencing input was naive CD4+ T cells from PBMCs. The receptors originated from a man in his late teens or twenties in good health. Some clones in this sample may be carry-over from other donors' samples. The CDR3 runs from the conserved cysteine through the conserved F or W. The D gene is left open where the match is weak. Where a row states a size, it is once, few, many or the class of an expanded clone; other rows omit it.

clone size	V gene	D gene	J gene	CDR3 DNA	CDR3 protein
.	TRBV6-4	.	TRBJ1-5	TGTGCCAGCAGTGACTCCCGCAGACAGGCCCCTCAGCCCCAGCATTTT	CASSDSRRQAPQPQHF
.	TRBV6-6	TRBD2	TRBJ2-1	TGTGCCAGCAGCAGTAGCGGGAGCCTAAGCAATGAGCAGTTCTTC	CASSSSGSLSNEQFF
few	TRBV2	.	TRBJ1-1	TGTGCCAGCAGTGAAAGAATAATAGGGGAACGCACTGAAGCTTTCTTT	CASSERIIGERTEAFF
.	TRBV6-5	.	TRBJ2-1	TGTGCCAGCAGGTCGGGGTTTTACAATGAGCAGTTCTTC	CASRSGFYNEQFF
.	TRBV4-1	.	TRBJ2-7	TGCGCCAGCAGCCCTTCGAGGGGGCCGAGCGGGAGCTCCTACGAGCAGTACTTC	CASSPSRGPSGSSYEQYF
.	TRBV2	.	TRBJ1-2	TGTGCCAGCAGCGAGTTACCGGGACTGATCTATGGCTACACCTTC	CASSELPGLIYGYTF
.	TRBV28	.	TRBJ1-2	TGTGCCAGCAGCCCCCCTAGTTATGGCTACACCTTC	CASSPPSYGYTF
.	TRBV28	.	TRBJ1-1	TGTGCCAGCAGTCTGACCTACACTGAAGCTTTCTTT	CASSLTYTEAFF
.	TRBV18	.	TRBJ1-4	TGTGCCAGCTCACCAGGAGGTGGTGAAAAACTGTTTTTT	CASSPGGGEKLFF
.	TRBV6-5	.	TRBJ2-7	TGTGCCAGCAGTACCCGGGCTTTGGCCTCCTACGAGCAGTACTTC	CASSTRALASYEQYF
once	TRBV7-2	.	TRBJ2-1	TGTGCCAGCAGCTTAGAACTAGCCGTAGCAGGTGAGCAGTTCTTC	CASSLELAVAGEQFF
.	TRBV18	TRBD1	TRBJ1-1	TGTGCCAGCTCACCCCAGGGGGCAGGGACTGAAGCTTTCTTT	CASSPQGAGTEAFF
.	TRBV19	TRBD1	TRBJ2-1	TGTGCCAGTAGGGGGACAGGCTCCTACAATGAGCAGTTCTTC	CASRGTGSYNEQFF
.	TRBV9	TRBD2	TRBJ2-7	TGTGCCAGCAGCCCCAGGACGGGGGGAGGCGAGCAGTACTTC	CASSPRTGGGEQYF
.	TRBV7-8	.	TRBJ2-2	TGTGCCAGCAGCGTACGAGGGGGGACTGAGGCCACCGGGGAGCTGTTTTTT	CASSVRGGTEATGELFF
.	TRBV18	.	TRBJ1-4	TGTGCCAGCTCACCACCATCCCCGCCGGGTGAAAAACTGTTTTTT	CASSPPSPPGEKLFF
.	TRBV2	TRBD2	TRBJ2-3	TGTGCCAGTAGCGGGAGGACCGCAGATACGCAGTATTTT	CASSGRTADTQYF